Listed below are T cell receptor beta chains from one sample, sequenced in a study of control samples from healthy donors and cancer patients. The repertoire was sequenced with immunoSEQ multiplex PCR; TCRdb's copy has only in-frame clones and lacks some. The repertoire consists of about 76,000 clones, with under 90% occurring once and the leading ten covering roughly a tenth. The sequencing sample was made of PBMCs. These receptors came from a woman aged 45-65 years with colorectal cancer. Both conserved end residues are part of each CDR3. A D gene is named only where the DNA matches it firmly.

cdr3_length v_call d_call cdr3_aa
14 TRBV2 - CASSEGLSNQPQHF
16 TRBV5-1 TRBD1 CASSLGSGQGNEKLFF
15 TRBV7-2 - CASTSNPGLGEKLFF
12 TRBV2 TRBD2 CAGGGSYNEQFF
15 TRBV15 - CATRDGAASGNTIYF
14 TRBV4-1 - CASSQVGGGDGYTF
15 TRBV3-1/TRBV3-2 - CASSHRDHSYNEQFF
14 TRBV9 - CASSVLDGGQPQHF
14 TRBV7-9 - CASSLHLSNEKLFF
14 TRBV6-2/TRBV6-3 - CASSYFAGTYGYTF
15 TRBV2 TRBD1 CASSEQDRDTDTQYF
16 TRBV9 - CASTPPLGENYNEQFF
14 TRBV4-1 - CASSQDGGRDTQYF
16 TRBV4-3 - CASSPQGQANTGELFF
16 TRBV30 - CACPTVALSYNSPLHF
12 TRBV19 - CASSIVGYEQFF
13 TRBV7-3 - CASSFGAPNEQFF
13 TRBV29-1 - CSVDQGHTGELFF
15 TRBV7-3 TRBD1 CASSLTQGASNTQYF
15 TRBV6-5 - CASSPGVSYNSPLHF
16 TRBV24-1 - CATSDSGGASNQPQHF
10 TRBV20-1 - CSAPRKTQYF
16 TRBV28 - CASSRPGRGYQETQYF
12 TRBV18 - CASSPSGDTQYF
14 TRBV4-1 - CASSQDRNGNGYTF
14 TRBV19 - CASSIKISGNTIYF